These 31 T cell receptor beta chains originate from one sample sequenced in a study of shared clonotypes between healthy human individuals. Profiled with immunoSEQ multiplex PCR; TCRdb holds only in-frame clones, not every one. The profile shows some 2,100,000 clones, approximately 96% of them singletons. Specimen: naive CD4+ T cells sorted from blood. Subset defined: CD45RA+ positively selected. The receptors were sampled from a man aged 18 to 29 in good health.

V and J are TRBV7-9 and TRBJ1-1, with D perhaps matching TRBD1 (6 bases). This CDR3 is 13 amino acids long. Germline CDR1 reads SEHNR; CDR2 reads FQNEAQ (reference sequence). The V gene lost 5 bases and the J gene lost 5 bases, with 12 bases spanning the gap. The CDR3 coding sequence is TGTGCCAGCAGCACCTTAGGGGGGACTGAAGCTTTCTTT. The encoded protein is CASSTLGGTEAFF.

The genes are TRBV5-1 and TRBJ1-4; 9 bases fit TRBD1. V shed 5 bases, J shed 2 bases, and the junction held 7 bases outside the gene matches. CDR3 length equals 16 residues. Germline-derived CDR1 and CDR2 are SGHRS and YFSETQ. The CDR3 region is CASSRGQGVTNEKLFF. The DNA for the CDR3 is TGCGCCAGCAGTCGGGGACAGGGCGTCACTAATGAAAAACTGTTTTTT.

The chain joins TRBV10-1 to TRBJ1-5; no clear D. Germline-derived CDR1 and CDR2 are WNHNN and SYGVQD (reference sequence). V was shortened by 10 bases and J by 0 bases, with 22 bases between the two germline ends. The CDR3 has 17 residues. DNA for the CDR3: TGCGCCATCCTCGTGGGCTCGTTACCTCTTAGCAATCAGCCCCAGCATTTT. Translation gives CAILVGSLPLSNQPQHF.

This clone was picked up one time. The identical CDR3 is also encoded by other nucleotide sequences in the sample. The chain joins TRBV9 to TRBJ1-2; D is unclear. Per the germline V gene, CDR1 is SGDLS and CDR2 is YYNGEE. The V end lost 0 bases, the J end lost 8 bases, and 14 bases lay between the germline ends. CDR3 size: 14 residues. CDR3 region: CASSVGQGSYGYTF. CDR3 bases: TGTGCCAGCAGCGTAGGCCAAGGGTCTTACGGCTACACCTTC.

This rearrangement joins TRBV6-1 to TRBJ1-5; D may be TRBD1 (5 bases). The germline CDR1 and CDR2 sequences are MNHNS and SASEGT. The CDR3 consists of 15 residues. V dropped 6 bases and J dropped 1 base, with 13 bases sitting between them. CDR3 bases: TGTGCCAGCAGGGGAGCAGGGACGAGCAATCAGCCCCAGCATTTT. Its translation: CASRGAGTSNQPQHF.

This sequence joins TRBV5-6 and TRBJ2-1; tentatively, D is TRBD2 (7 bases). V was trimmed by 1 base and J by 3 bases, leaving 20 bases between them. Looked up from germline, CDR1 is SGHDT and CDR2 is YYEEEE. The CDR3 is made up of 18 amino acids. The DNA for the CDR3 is TGTGCCAGCAGCTTGCTCTCCGGGGGGCACAGACTCTACAATGAGCAGTTCTTC. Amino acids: CASSLLSGGHRLYNEQFF.

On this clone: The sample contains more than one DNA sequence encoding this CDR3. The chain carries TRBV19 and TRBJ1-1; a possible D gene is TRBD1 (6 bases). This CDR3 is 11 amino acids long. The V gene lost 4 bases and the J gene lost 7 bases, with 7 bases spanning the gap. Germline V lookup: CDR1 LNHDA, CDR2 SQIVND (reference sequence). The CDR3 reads CASSRTVEAFF. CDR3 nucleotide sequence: TGTGCCAGTAGTAGGACAGTTGAAGCTTTCTTT.

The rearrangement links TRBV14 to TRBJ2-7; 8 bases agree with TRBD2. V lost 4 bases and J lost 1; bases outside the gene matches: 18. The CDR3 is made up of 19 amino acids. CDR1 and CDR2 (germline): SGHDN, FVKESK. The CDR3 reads CASSPPYWTREGKSYEQYF. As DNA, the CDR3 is TGTGCCAGCAGCCCACCATATTGGACACGGGAGGGGAAATCCTACGAGCAGTACTTC.

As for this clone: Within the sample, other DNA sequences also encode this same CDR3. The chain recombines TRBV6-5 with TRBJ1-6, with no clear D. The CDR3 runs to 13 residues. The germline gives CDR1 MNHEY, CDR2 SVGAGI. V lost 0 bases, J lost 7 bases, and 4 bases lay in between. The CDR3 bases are TGTGCCAGCAGTTACTCCAGAAATTCACCCCTCCACTTT. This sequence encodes CASSYSRNSPLHF.

The CDR3 here is CASSVTVTMNTEAFF. The CDR3 nucleotides read TGTGCCAGCTCAGTAACAGTCACCATGAACACTGAAGCTTTCTTT. The chain recombines TRBV18 with TRBJ1-1; D call uncertain. Trimming removed 5 bases at V and 0 bases at J, with 13 bases between. This CDR3 contains 15 residues. Germline V gives CDR1 KGHSH, CDR2 LQKENI.

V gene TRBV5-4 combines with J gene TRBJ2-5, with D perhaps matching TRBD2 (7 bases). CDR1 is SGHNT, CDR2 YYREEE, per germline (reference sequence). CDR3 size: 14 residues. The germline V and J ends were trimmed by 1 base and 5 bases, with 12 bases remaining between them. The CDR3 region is CASSLRGGAETQYF. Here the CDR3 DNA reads TGTGCCAGCAGCTTGAGGGGGGGCGCGGAGACCCAGTACTTC.

As DNA, the CDR3 is TGTGCCAGCAGCTTTGGGACAGGGTCCTACGAGCAGTACTTC. Translation gives CASSFGTGSYEQYF. This chain joins TRBV5-4 and TRBJ2-7; 9 nucleotides align to TRBD1. The germline V gene encodes CDR1 SGHNT and CDR2 YYREEE (reference sequence). CDR3 size: 14 residues. V trimming: 2 bases; J trimming: 1 base; junction bases outside the gene matches: 1.

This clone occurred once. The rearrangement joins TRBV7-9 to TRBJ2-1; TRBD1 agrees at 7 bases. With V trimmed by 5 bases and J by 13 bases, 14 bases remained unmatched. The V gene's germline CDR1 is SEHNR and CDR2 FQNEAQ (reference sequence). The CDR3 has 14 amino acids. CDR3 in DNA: TGTGCCAGCAGCGTACCGGGACAGCTTATGATACAGTTCTTC. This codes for CASSVPGQLMIQFF.

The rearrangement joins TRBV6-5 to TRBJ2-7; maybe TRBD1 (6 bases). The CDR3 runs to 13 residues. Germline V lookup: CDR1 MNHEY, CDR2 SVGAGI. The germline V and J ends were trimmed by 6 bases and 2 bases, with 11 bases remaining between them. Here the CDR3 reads CASRQGIPYEQYF. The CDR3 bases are TGTGCCAGCAGACAGGGAATACCCTACGAGCAGTACTTC.

The CDR3 nucleotides read TGTGCCAGCAGCAGGGACAGGGGTAACACCGGGGAGCTGTTTTTT. This sequence encodes CASSRDRGNTGELFF. The chain has TRBV6-1 and TRBJ2-2; 10 bases line up with TRBD1. V dropped 6 bases and J dropped 2; count of bases not matched to a gene: 3. The CDR3 consists of 15 residues. Germline V CDR1 and CDR2: MNHNS, SASEGT.

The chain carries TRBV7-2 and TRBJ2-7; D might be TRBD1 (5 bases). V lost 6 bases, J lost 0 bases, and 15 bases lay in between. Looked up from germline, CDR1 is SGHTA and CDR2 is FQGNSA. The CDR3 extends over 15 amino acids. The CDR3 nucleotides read TGTGCCAGCAGAATCGCAGGGATCGGCTCCTACGAGCAGTACTTC. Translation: CASRIAGIGSYEQYF.

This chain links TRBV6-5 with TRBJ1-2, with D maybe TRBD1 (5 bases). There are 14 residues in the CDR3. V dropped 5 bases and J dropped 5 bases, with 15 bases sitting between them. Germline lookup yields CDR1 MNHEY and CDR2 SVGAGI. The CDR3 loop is CASSAKGREYGYTF. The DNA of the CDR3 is TGTGCCAGCAGTGCGAAGGGACGGGAATATGGCTACACCTTC.

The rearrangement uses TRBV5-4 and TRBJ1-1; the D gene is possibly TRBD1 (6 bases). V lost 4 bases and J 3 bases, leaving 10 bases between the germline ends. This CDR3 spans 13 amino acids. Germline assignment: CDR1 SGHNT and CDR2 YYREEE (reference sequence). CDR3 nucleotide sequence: TGTGCCAGCAGCATGGACAGCTACACTGAAGCTTTCTTT. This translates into CASSMDSYTEAFF. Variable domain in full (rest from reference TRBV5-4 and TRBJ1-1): ETGVTQSPTHLIKTRGQQVTLRCSSQSGHNTVSWYQQALGQGPQFIFQYYREEENGRGNFPPRFSGLQFPNYSSELNVNALELDDSALYLCASSMDSYTEAFFGQGTRLTVV.

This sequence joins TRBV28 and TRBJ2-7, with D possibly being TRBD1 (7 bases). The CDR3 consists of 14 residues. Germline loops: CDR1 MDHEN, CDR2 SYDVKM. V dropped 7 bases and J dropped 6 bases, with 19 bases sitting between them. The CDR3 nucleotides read TGTGCCAGCAAACTCCCCGGGACAGCGGGCGAGCAGTACTTC. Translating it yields CASKLPGTAGEQYF.

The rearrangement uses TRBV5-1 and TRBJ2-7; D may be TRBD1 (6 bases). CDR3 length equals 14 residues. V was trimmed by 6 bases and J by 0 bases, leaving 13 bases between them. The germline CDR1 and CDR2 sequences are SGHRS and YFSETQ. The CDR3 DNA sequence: TGCGCCAGCAAACAGGGATTACCCTCCTACGAGCAGTACTTC. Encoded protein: CASKQGLPSYEQYF. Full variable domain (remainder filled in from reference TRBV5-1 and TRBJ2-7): KAGVTQTPRYLIKTRGQQVTLSCSPISGHRSVSWYQQTPGQGLQFLFEYFSETQRNKGNFPGRFSGRQFSNSRSEMNVSTLELGDSALYLCASKQGLPSYEQYFGPGTRLTVT.

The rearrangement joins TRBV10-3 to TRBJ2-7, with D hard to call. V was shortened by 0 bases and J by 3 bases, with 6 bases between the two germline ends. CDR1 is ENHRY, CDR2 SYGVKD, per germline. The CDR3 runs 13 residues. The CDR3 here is CAISESDGYEQYF. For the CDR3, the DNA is TGTGCCATCAGTGAGTCGGACGGCTACGAGCAGTACTTC.

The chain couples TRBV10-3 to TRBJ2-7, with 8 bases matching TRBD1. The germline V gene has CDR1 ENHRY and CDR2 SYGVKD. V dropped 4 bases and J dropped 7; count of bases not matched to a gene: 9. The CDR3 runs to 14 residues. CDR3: CAISVGQGAEEQYF. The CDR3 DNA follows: TGTGCCATCAGTGTAGGGCAGGGGGCGGAGGAGCAGTACTTC.

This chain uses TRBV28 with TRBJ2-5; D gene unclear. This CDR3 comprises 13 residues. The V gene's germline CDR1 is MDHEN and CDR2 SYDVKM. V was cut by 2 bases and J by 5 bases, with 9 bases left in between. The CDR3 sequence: CASSLPRSETQYF. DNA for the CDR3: TGTGCCAGCAGTTTACCGCGGTCGGAGACCCAGTACTTC.

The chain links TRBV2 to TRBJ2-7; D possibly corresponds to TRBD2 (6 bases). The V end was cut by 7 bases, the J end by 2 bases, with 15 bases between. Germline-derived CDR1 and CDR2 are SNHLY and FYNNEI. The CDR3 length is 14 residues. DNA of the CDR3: TGTGCCAGCAAGGATACTAGCCAGACCTACGAGCAGTACTTC. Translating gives CASKDTSQTYEQYF.

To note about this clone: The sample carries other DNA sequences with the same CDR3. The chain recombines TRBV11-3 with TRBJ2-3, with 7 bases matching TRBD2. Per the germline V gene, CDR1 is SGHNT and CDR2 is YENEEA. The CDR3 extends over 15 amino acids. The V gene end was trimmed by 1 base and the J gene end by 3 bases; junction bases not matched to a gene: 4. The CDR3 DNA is TGTGCCAGCAGCTTAGGCGGGAGAGTTACAGATACGCAGTATTTT. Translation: CASSLGGRVTDTQYF.

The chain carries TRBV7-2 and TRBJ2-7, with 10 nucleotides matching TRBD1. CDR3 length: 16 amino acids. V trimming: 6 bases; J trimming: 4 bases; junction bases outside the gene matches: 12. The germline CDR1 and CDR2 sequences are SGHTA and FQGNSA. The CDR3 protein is CASRFSSGTGVYEQYF. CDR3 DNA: TGTGCCAGCAGATTTAGTAGTGGGACAGGGGTTTACGAGCAGTACTTC.

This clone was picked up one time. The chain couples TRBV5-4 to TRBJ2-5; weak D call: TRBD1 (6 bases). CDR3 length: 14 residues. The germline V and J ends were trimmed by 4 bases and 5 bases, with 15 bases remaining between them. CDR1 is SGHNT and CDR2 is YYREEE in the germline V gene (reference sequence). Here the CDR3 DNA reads TGTGCCAGCAGCGCAACTATGGGGGCGGAGACCCAGTACTTC. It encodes CASSATMGAETQYF. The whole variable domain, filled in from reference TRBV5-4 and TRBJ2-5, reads ETGVTQSPTHLIKTRGQQVTLRCSSQSGHNTVSWYQQALGQGPQFIFQYYREEENGRGNFPPRFSGLQFPNYSSELNVNALELDDSALYLCASSATMGAETQYFGPGTRLLVL.

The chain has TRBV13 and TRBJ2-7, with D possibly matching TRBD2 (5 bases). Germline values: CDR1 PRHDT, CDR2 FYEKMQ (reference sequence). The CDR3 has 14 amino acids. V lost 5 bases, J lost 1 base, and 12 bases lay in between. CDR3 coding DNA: TGTGCCAGCAGCATCGGACTGGAATCCTACGAGCAGTACTTC. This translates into CASSIGLESYEQYF.

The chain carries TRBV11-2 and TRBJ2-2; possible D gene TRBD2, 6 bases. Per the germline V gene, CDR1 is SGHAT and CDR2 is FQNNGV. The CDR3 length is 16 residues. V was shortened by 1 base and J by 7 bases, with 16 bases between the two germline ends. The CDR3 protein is CASSLGLPSVGGELFF. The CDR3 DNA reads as TGTGCCAGCAGCTTAGGCCTCCCTAGCGTAGGCGGGGAGCTGTTTTTT.

The CDR3 spells CASSESGDGTQYF. In nucleotides, the CDR3 is TGTGCCAGCAGTGAAAGCGGGGACGGGACCCAGTACTTC. V is TRBV2 and J is TRBJ2-5; 7 nucleotides match TRBD2. Germline-derived CDR1 and CDR2 are SNHLY and FYNNEI. The CDR3 has 13 residues. The V gene end was trimmed by 2 bases and the J gene end by 7 bases; junction bases not matched to a gene: 4.

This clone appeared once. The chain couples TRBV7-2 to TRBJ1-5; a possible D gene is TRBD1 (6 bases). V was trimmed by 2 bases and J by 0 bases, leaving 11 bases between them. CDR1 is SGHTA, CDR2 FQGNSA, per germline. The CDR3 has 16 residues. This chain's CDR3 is CASSLKGRGSNQPQHF. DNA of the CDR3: TGTGCCAGCAGCTTAAAAGGCAGGGGTAGCAATCAGCCCCAGCATTTT.